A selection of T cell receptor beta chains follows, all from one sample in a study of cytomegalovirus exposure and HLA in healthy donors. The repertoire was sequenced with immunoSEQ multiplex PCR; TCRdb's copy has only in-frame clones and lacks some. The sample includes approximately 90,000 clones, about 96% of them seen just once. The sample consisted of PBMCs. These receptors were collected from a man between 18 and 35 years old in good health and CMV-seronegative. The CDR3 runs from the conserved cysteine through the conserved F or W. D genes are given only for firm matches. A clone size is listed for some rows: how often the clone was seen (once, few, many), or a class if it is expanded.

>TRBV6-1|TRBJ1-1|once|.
TGTGCCAGCAGCGCCCAGGGGTTTAACACTGAAGCTTTCTTT
CASSAQGFNTEAFF
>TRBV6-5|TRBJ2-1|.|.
TGTGCCAGCAGTTACTCCGGTAATGAGCAGTTCTTC
CASSYSGNEQFF
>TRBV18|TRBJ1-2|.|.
TGTGCCAGCTCACCGAGCGGGGGTGACTATGGCTACACCTTC
CASSPSGGDYGYTF
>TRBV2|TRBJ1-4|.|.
TGTGCCAGCAGCAAAGCGACCATAAAACTGTTTTTT
CASSKATIKLFF
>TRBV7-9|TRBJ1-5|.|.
TGTGCCAGCAGCTTGGGGCGGGGGGACAATCAGCCCCAGCATTTT
CASSLGRGDNQPQHF
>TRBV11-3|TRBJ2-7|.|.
TGTGCCAGCAGCTTGGGCTTCCCTTCGGGGGAGCAGTACTTC
CASSLGFPSGEQYF
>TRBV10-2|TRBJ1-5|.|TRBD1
TGCGCCAGCAGTGCCGGGACAGGGGGACAGCCCCAGCATTTT
CASSAGTGGQPQHF
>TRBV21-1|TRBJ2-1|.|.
TGTGCCAGCAGCAAAGAGCAGCGGGAGGCCATCCACAATGAGCAGTTCTTC
CASSKEQREAIHNEQFF
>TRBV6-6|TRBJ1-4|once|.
TGTGCCAGCAGAGTCCCTCAGGGCCCTAATGAAAAACTGTTTTTT
CASRVPQGPNEKLFF
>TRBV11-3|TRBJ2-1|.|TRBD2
TGTGCCAGCAGCGGTAGCGGGGCGAGCTCCTACAATGAGCAGTTCTTC
CASSGSGASSYNEQFF
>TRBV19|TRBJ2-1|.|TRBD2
TGTGCCAGTAGTCTAGCGGGAGGGGACTACAATGAGCAGTTCTTC
CASSLAGGDYNEQFF
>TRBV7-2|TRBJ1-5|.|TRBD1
TGTGCCAGCACCCGGGACAGCAGAAATCAGCCCCAGCATTTT
CASTRDSRNQPQHF
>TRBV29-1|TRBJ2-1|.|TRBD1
TGCAGCGTGACAGGGCTGTCTGAGCAGTTCTTC
CSVTGLSEQFF
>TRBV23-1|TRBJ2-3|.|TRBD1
TGCGCCAGCAGTCATCCCCAGGACAGGGGGCGAGGGGATACGCAGTATTTT
CASSHPQDRGRGDTQYF
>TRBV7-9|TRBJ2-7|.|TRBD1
TGTGCCAGCAGCTTAGGTAGGGGGCGGAACTCCTACGAGCAGTACTTC
CASSLGRGRNSYEQYF
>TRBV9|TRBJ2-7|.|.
TGTGCCAGCAGCGTAGCTACGGGCGAGCAGTACTTC
CASSVATGEQYF
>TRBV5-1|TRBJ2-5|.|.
TGCGCCAGCGGGCCTGGCAGAAGGGGTCAAGAGACCCAGTACTTC
CASGPGRRGQETQYF
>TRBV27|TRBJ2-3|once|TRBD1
TGTGCCAGCAGTTCAACCGGGACAGGGTGGTCAGATACGCAGTATTTT
CASSSTGTGWSDTQYF